These T cell receptor beta chains were read from a single sample in a study of blood T cell repertoires in COVID-19. TCRdb's copy holds only in-frame clones and misses some; the assay was immunoSEQ multiplex PCR. The data contain about 73,000 clones, roughly 89% of them singletons. Sequencing was performed on peripheral blood. Receptors were obtained from a man older than 75 with acute or convalescent COVID-19. CDR3s include the opening cysteine and the closing phenylalanine or tryptophan. D genes are given only for firm matches. Not all rows give a size; the values are once, few, many and, for expanded clones, a class.

v_call,clone_size,j_call,d_call,cdr3_aa,cdr3_nt
TRBV2,-,TRBJ2-1,TRBD1,CASSGDSSYNEQFF,TGTGCCAGCAGTGGGGACAGCTCCTACAATGAGCAGTTCTTC
TRBV2,-,TRBJ2-7,TRBD1,CASRDRASYEQYF,TGTGCCAGCCGGGACAGAGCATCCTACGAGCAGTACTTC
TRBV3-1/TRBV3-2,-,TRBJ2-7,TRBD1,CASSLGQGIEQYF,TGTGCCAGCAGCCTGGGACAGGGGATCGAGCAGTACTTC
TRBV29-1,once,TRBJ1-1,TRBD1,CSVAKQGSMNTEAFF,TGCAGCGTCGCCAAACAGGGGTCCATGAACACTGAAGCTTTCTTT
TRBV7-9,-,TRBJ2-3,-,CASSFLASTDTQYF,TGTGCCAGCAGCTTCCTAGCTAGCACAGATACGCAGTATTTT
TRBV12-3/TRBV12-4,-,TRBJ1-2,-,CASSPGSDGYTF,TGTGCCAGCAGTCCGGGATCGGATGGCTACACCTTC
TRBV19,-,TRBJ2-7,TRBD2,CASEPTSGGSSYEQYF,TGTGCCAGTGAACCCACGAGCGGGGGAAGCTCCTACGAGCAGTACTTC
TRBV6-5,few,TRBJ1-1,-,CASRGYEGAEAFF,TGTGCCAGCAGGGGGTACGAGGGCGCTGAAGCTTTCTTT
TRBV27,once,TRBJ2-5,TRBD2,CASTRTSGETQYF,TGTGCCAGCACCCGGACTAGCGGGGAGACCCAGTACTTC
TRBV2,few,TRBJ2-7,-,CASSERRTAYEQYF,TGTGCCAGCAGTGAAAGAAGGACAGCCTACGAGCAGTACTTC
TRBV6-5,once,TRBJ2-1,TRBD2,CASSRLAGINEQFF,TGTGCCAGCAGCAGACTAGCGGGTATCAATGAGCAGTTCTTC
TRBV28,-,TRBJ2-7,TRBD1,CASSPGTVTYEQYF,TGTGCCAGCAGTCCTGGGACAGTCACCTACGAGCAGTACTTC
TRBV29-1,-,TRBJ2-1,TRBD2,CSVDTSGRAVEQFF,TGCAGCGTTGATACTAGCGGGAGGGCCGTGGAGCAGTTCTTC
TRBV9,-,TRBJ1-2,TRBD1,CASIKKGAGGYTF,TGTGCCAGCATCAAAAAGGGGGCGGGTGGCTACACCTTC
TRBV11-2,-,TRBJ2-7,TRBD1,CASSLLSGGSYEQYF,TGTGCCAGCAGCTTGTTGTCAGGGGGCAGCTACGAGCAGTACTTC
TRBV5-6,-,TRBJ2-1,TRBD2,CASSLLVERGGQVF,TGTGCCAGCAGCTTGTTGGTTGAGCGGGGGGGCCAGGTCTTC
TRBV20-1,-,TRBJ2-3,-,CSASGTPQYF,TGCAGTGCCTCCGGGACTCCTCAGTATTTT
TRBV24-1,-,TRBJ1-1,TRBD1,CATRGQGNTEAFF,TGTGCCACCAGAGGACAGGGGAACACTGAAGCTTTCTTT
TRBV7-2,-,TRBJ1-2,TRBD1,CASSYSGGAYYGYTF,TGTGCCAGCAGCTATTCAGGGGGCGCATACTATGGCTACACCTTC
TRBV30,-,TRBJ1-1,TRBD1,CAWGIFRQGFAEAFF,TGTGCCTGGGGTATCTTTCGACAGGGCTTTGCTGAAGCTTTCTTT
TRBV2,-,TRBJ1-6,-,CASSEGRINSPLHF,TGTGCCAGCAGTGAAGGCAGGATTAATTCACCCCTCCACTTT
TRBV7-6,-,TRBJ2-5,TRBD2,CASSFRLAGGPQETQYF,TGTGCCAGCAGCTTCCGACTAGCGGGAGGGCCGCAAGAGACCCAGTACTTC
TRBV4-1,-,TRBJ2-5,-,CASSQLPPRRVGETQYF,TGCGCCAGCAGCCAACTCCCCCCCAGGCGCGTGGGAGAGACCCAGTACTTC
TRBV6-2/TRBV6-3,-,TRBJ2-5,TRBD1,CASSPITDRVGETQYF,TGTGCCAGCAGTCCCATCACCGACAGGGTAGGGGAGACCCAGTACTTC
TRBV5-4,-,TRBJ2-1,TRBD2,CASSPDWTSGYNEQFF,TGTGCCAGCAGCCCGGACTGGACTAGCGGGTACAATGAGCAGTTCTTC
TRBV24-1,-,TRBJ1-2,TRBD1,CATSDSRTGIYGYTF,TGTGCCACCAGTGATTCTCGGACAGGAATCTATGGCTACACCTTC
TRBV12-3/TRBV12-4,-,TRBJ2-3,-,CASSRYLDTQYF,TGTGCCAGCAGCCGGTACCTAGATACGCAGTATTTT
TRBV19,-,TRBJ1-1,-,CASSTGGSAEAFF,TGTGCCAGTAGTACCGGGGGTTCGGCTGAAGCTTTCTTT
TRBV24-1,-,TRBJ2-3,TRBD1,CATSDFGTGVADTQYF,TGTGCCACCAGTGATTTCGGGACAGGGGTGGCAGATACGCAGTATTTT
TRBV7-9,-,TRBJ1-2,-,CASSLQHTDYTF,TGTGCCAGCAGCTTACAACACACCGACTACACCTTC
TRBV30,-,TRBJ2-3,TRBD2,CAWSVGSGGFTDTQYF,TGTGCCTGGAGTGTGGGTAGCGGGGGGTTCACAGATACGCAGTATTTT
TRBV30,-,TRBJ1-2,TRBD1,CAWGRGRGYTF,TGTGCCTGGGGAAGGGGGCGAGGCTACACCTTC
TRBV14,-,TRBJ2-2,TRBD2,CASSPRGTSDTGELFF,TGTGCCAGCAGCCCTCGCGGGACTAGCGACACCGGGGAGCTGTTTTTT
TRBV4-1,-,TRBJ1-1,TRBD1,CASSPIGQGKLRNTEAFF,TGCGCCAGCAGCCCTATTGGACAGGGCAAGTTGAGGAACACTGAAGCTTTCTTT
TRBV5-8,-,TRBJ1-5,-,CASSLYNQPQHF,TGTGCCAGCAGCCTATATAATCAGCCCCAGCATTTT
TRBV19,-,TRBJ2-1,TRBD1,CASSEAGTGLFF,TGTGCCAGTAGTGAAGCCGGGACAGGGCTGTTCTTC
TRBV12-3/TRBV12-4,-,TRBJ1-1,-,CASIPRGTEAFF,TGTGCCAGCATTCCCAGGGGCACTGAAGCTTTCTTT
TRBV7-6,-,TRBJ1-1,-,CASSLVSGVSTEAFF,TGTGCCAGCAGCTTAGTATCAGGGGTTAGCACTGAAGCTTTCTTT
TRBV19,-,TRBJ1-1,-,CASKSPLISSGTLEAFF,TGTGCCAGTAAATCTCCTCTAATCTCTTCGGGGACTTTGGAAGCTTTCTTT
TRBV5-1,once,TRBJ2-3,-,CASSLGLPSDTQYF,TGCGCCAGCAGCTTGGGACTGCCGTCAGATACGCAGTATTTT
TRBV5-6,once,TRBJ1-4,TRBD1,CASSLGGQTEKLFF,TGTGCCAGCAGCTTGGGGGGACAGACCGAAAAACTGTTTTTT
TRBV2,-,TRBJ1-5,-,CASSDQGGGGPQHF,TGTGCCAGCAGTGATCAAGGTGGGGGCGGGCCCCAGCATTTT
TRBV10-3,-,TRBJ2-5,-,CAISESTVGETQYF,TGTGCCATCAGTGAGTCGACAGTTGGGGAGACCCAGTACTTC
TRBV30,-,TRBJ2-7,TRBD1,CAWSVGTGVPYEQYF,TGTGCCTGGAGTGTAGGGACAGGTGTTCCCTACGAGCAGTACTTC
TRBV5-1,-,TRBJ2-2,-,CASSFGTNTGELFF,TGCGCCAGCAGCTTCGGGACTAACACCGGGGAGCTGTTTTTT
TRBV7-9,-,TRBJ1-1,-,CASTKGEANTEAFF,TGTGCCAGCACCAAAGGAGAGGCGAACACTGAAGCTTTCTTT